Presented here are 12 T cell receptor beta chains from one specimen sequenced in a study of shared clonotypes between healthy human individuals. Method: immunoSEQ multiplex PCR; TCRdb's copy keeps in-frame clones and lacks some. Of hundreds of thousands of clones in the sample, approximately 90% were seen once. Naive CD8 populations comprised CD45RO-negative cells positively selected for CCR7, excluding terminally differentiated effector memory CD45RA+ cells. The sequencing sample was made of naive CD8+ T cells sorted from blood. These receptors were collected from a man aged 25-45 years in good health.

The J gene is TRBJ1-1, the V gene TRBV27; D gene ambiguous. The V gene's germline CDR1 is MNHEY and CDR2 SMNVEV (reference sequence). V was cut by 4 bases and J by 6 bases, with 21 bases left in between. The CDR3 is made up of 16 amino acids. The CDR3 spells CASSSAVFGSGAEAFF. The CDR3 nucleotides read TGTGCCAGCAGTTCGGCAGTTTTCGGGTCGGGCGCTGAAGCTTTCTTT.

The chain recombines TRBV25-1 with TRBJ2-7, with 7 bases fitting TRBD1. The V segment lost 8 bases and the J segment 3 bases; nucleotides outside the gene matches: 7. CDR3 size: 13 residues. The V gene's germline CDR1 is MGHDK and CDR2 SYGVNS. CDR3 protein: CASARTGDYEQYF. The CDR3 coding sequence is TGTGCCAGCGCCCGGACAGGAGACTACGAGCAGTACTTC.

A single count supports this clone. The chain combines TRBV7-9 with TRBJ2-7, with D possibly being TRBD1 or TRBD2 (5 bases each). Trimming pared 1 base from V and 0 bases from J, leaving 10 bases between. This CDR3 contains 15 residues. Per the germline V gene, CDR1 is SEHNR and CDR2 is FQNEAQ (reference sequence). CDR3 sequence (DNA): TGTGCCAGCAGCTTAGTTGGGGGTACCTCCTACGAGCAGTACTTC. It is translated as CASSLVGGTSYEQYF.

The chain links TRBV19 to TRBJ2-1; D might be TRBD2 (7 bases). The V end was cut by 3 bases, the J end by 7 bases, with 19 bases between. From germline, CDR1 is LNHDA and CDR2 SQIVND (reference sequence). The CDR3 totals 16 residues. CDR3 bases: TGTGCCAGTAGTATGGAGGGGGGGCCCCCGTGGAATGAGCAGTTCTTC. This sequence encodes CASSMEGGPPWNEQFF.

The J gene is TRBJ2-3, the V gene TRBV10-2; possibly TRBD1 for D (5 bases). This CDR3 contains 15 residues. Germline lookup yields CDR1 WSHSY and CDR2 SAAADI. CDR3 residues: CATLRGDPSTDTQYF. CDR3 sequence (DNA): TGCGCTACTTTAAGGGGTGACCCTAGCACAGATACGCAGTATTTT.

The chain employs TRBV30 and TRBJ2-7; D possibly corresponds to TRBD2 (6 bases). This CDR3 contains 15 residues. CDR1 and CDR2 (germline): GTSNPN, SVGIG (reference sequence). V was cut by 0 bases and J by 2 bases, with 14 bases left in between. CDR3 coding DNA: TGTGCCTGGAGTGTAGACGGTAGCGGCACCTACGAGCAGTACTTC. This codes for CAWSVDGSGTYEQYF. The full variable domain, rest sourced from reference TRBV30 and TRBJ2-7, is SQTIHQWPATLVQPVGSPLSLECTVEGTSNPNLYWYRQAAGRGLQLLFYSVGIGQISSEVPQNLSASRPQDRQFILSSKKLLLSDSGFYLCAWSVDGSGTYEQYFGPGTRLTVT.

This clone was observed a single time. This chain uses TRBV15 with TRBJ1-3; no firm D call. Germline V gives CDR1 LNHNV, CDR2 YYDKDF (reference sequence). This CDR3 contains 13 residues. Trimming removed 3 bases at V and 1 base at J, with 4 bases between. The CDR3 sequence: CATSRGSGNTIYF. The CDR3 bases are TGTGCCACCAGCAGGGGATCTGGAAACACCATATATTTT.

The chain uses TRBV5-1 and TRBJ2-7; TRBD2 matches at 10 bases. There are 16 residues in the CDR3. V shed 6 bases and J 3 bases; nucleotides not matched to a gene: 12. Germline assignment: CDR1 SGHRS and CDR2 YFSETQ. CDR3: CASIEGPSGSYYEQYF. CDR3 DNA sequence: TGCGCCAGCATAGAGGGGCCTAGCGGGAGTTACTACGAGCAGTACTTC.

V usage is TRBV10-2 and J usage is TRBJ1-5, with TRBD1 identical over 8 bases. V gave up 6 bases and J gave up 5 bases; unmatched junction bases: 6. CDR1 and CDR2 from the germline V gene are WSHSY and SAAADI. This CDR3 spans 14 amino acids. The CDR3 DNA reads TGCGCCAGCAGAGTGTCGACAGGGGATCAGCCCCAGCATTTT. It yields the protein CASRVSTGDQPQHF.

This clone was detected only a few times. This rearrangement joins TRBV21-1 to TRBJ1-1; whether TRBD1, the table's D call, matches the DNA was not checked. TRBV21-1 has pseudogene status. The CDR3 extends over 13 amino acids. The CDR3 spells CASRGAGGTEAFF. The CDR3 DNA follows: TGTGCCAGCAGAGGGGCAGGCGGCACTGAAGCTTTCTTT.

The chain recombines TRBV23-1 with TRBJ2-2, with 7 nucleotides matching TRBD1. TRBV23-1 is an open reading frame, and its role is uncertain. The CDR3 extends over 17 amino acids. J was trimmed by 1 base and V by 0 bases; bases with no gene match: 5. CDR3 protein: CASSQSQDRQNTGELFF. CDR3 DNA: TGCGCCAGCAGTCAATCGCAGGACAGGCAGAACACCGGGGAGCTGTTTTTT.

The rearrangement uses TRBV28 and TRBJ2-3; 8 nucleotides line up with TRBD2. J gave up 3 bases and V 5 bases, and 13 bases lay outside the gene matches. This CDR3 has 17 amino acids. Germline values: CDR1 MDHEN, CDR2 SYDVKM. The CDR3 is CASSMVPGTSFTDTQYF. The CDR3 coding sequence is TGTGCCAGCAGTATGGTCCCCGGGACTAGTTTTACAGATACGCAGTATTTT. Variable domain in full (rest from reference TRBV28 and TRBJ2-3): DVKVTQSSRYLVKRTGEKVFLECVQDMDHENMFWYRQDPGLGLRLIYFSYDVKMKEKGDIPEGYSVSREKKERFSLILESASTNQTSMYLCASSMVPGTSFTDTQYFGPGTRLTVL.